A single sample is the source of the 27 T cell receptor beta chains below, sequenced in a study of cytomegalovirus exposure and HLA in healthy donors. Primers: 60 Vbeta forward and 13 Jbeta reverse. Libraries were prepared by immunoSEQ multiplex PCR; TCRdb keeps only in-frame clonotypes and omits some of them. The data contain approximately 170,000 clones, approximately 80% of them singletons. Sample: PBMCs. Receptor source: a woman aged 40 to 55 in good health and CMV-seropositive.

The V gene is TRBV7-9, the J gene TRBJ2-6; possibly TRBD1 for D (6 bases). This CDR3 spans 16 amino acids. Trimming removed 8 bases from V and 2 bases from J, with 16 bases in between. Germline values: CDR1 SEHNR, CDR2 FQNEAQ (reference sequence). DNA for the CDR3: TGTGCCAGCTCCCCTCTGGGGGCGACTGGGGCCAACGTCCTGACTTTC. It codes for CASSPLGATGANVLTF.

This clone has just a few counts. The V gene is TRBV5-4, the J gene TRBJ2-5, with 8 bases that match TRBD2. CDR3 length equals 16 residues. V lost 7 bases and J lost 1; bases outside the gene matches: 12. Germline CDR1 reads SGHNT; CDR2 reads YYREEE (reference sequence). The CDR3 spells CASSGGFSGIQETQYF. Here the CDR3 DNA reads TGTGCCAGCTCCGGAGGGTTTAGCGGGATCCAAGAGACCCAGTACTTC.

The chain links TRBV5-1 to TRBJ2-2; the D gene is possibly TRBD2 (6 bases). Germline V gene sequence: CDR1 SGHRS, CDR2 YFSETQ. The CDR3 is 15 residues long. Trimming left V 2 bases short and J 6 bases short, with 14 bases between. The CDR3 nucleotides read TGCGCCAGCAGCTTAGTTCCCGGGAGCGCCGGGGAGCTGTTTTTT. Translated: CASSLVPGSAGELFF.

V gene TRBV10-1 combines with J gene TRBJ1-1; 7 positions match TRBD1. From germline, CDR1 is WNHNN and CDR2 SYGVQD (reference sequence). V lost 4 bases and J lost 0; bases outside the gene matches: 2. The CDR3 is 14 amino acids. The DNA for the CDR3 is TGCGCCAGCAGTGGGGACAGATTGAACACTGAAGCTTTCTTT. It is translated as CASSGDRLNTEAFF.

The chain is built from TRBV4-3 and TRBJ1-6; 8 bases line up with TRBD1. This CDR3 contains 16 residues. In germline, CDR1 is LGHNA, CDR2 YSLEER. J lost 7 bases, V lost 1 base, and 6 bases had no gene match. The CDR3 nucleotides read TGCGCCAGCAGCCAAGGGACAGGGTCATTGAATTCACCCCTCCACTTT. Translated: CASSQGTGSLNSPLHF.

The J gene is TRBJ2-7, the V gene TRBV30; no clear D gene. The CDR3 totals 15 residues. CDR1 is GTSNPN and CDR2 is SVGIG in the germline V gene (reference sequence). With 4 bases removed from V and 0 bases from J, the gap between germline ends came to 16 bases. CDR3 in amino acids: CAWTRETASSYEQYF. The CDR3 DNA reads TGTGCCTGGACTCGTGAGACTGCGAGCTCCTACGAGCAGTACTTC.

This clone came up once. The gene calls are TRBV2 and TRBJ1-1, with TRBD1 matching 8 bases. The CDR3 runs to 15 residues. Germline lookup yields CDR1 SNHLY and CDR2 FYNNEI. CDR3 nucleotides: TGTGCTTCCTTAGGACAGGGCATGCTGAACACTGAAGCTTTCTTT. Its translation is CASLGQGMLNTEAFF.

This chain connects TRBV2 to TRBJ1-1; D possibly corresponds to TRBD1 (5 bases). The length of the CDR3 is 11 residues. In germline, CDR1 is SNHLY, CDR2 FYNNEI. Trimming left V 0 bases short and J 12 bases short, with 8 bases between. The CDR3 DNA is TGTGCCAGCAGTGAAGCGACAGTTCCTTTCTTT. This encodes CASSEATVPFF.

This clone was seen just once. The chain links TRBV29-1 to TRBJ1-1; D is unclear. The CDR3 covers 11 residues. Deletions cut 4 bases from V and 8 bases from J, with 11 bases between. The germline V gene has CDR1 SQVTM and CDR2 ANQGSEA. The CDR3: CSVVRLVEAFF. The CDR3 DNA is TGCAGCGTTGTGAGGCTTGTCGAAGCTTTCTTT.

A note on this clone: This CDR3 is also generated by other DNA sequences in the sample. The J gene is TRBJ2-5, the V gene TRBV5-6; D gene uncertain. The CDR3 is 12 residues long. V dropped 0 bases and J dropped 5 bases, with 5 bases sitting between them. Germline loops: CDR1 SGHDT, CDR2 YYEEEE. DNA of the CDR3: TGTGCCAGCAGCTTGGGCAGGGAGACCCAGTACTTC. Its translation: CASSLGRETQYF.

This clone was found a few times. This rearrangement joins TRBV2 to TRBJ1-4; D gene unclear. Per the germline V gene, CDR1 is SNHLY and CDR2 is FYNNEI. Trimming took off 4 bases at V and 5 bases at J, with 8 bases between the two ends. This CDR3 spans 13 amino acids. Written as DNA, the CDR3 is TGTGCCAGCAGTGTTGATCTAAATGAAAAACTGTTTTTT. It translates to CASSVDLNEKLFF.

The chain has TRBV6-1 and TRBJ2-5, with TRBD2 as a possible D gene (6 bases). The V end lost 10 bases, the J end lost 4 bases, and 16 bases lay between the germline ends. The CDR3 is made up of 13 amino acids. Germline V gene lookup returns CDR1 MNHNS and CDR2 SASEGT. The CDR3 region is CAISIWGGETQYF. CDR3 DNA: TGTGCCATTTCGATATGGGGAGGAGAGACCCAGTACTTC.

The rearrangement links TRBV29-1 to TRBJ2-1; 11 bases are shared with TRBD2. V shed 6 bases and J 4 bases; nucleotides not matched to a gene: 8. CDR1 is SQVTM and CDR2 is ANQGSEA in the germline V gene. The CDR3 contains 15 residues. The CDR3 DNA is TGCAGCGTGACCATAGCGGGGGGGCTATACAATGAGCAGTTCTTC. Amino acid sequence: CSVTIAGGLYNEQFF.

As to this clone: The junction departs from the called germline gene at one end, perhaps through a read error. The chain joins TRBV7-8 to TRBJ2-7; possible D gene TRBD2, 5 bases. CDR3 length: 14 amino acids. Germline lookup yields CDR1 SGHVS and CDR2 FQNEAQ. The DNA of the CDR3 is TGTGCCAGCAGCTTGGACTCTGCCTCCCACGAGCAGTACTTC. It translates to CASSLDSASHEQYF.

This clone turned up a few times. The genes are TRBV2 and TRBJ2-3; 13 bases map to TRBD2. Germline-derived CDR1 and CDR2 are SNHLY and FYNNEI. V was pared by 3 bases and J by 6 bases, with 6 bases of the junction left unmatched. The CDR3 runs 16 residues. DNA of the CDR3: TGTGCCAGCAGTGACCAGGGACTAGCGGGGAGGGATACGCAGTATTTT. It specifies CASSDQGLAGRDTQYF. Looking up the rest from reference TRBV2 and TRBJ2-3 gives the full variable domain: EPEVTQTPSHQVTQMGQEVILRCVPISNHLYFYWYRQILGQKVEFLVSFYNNEISEKSEIFDDQFSVERPDGSNFTLKIRSTKLEDSAMYFCASSDQGLAGRDTQYFGPGTRLTVL.

The DNA of the CDR3 is TGTGCCAGTCGTAACGACAGGAGAAACTATCAGCCCCAGCATTTT. Its protein product is CASRNDRRNYQPQHF. The rearrangement joins TRBV19 to TRBJ1-5, with D possibly matching TRBD1 (6 bases). Germline assignment: CDR1 LNHDA and CDR2 SQIVND (reference sequence). The CDR3 extends over 15 amino acids. V was cut by 8 bases and J by 5 bases, with 19 bases left in between.

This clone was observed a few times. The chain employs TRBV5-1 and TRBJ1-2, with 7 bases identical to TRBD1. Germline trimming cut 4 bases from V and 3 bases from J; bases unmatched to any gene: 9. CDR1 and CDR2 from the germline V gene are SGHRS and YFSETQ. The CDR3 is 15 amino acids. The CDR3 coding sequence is TGCGCCAGCAGCCCAGTCGACAGGGTTGACTATGGCTACACCTTC. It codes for CASSPVDRVDYGYTF.

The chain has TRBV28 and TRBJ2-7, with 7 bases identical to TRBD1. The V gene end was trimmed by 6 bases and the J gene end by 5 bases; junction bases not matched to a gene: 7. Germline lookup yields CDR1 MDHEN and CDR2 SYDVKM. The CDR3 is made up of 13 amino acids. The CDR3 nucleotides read TGTGCCAGCAGCAGACAGGGAGACAACGAGCAGTACTTC. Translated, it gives CASSRQGDNEQYF.

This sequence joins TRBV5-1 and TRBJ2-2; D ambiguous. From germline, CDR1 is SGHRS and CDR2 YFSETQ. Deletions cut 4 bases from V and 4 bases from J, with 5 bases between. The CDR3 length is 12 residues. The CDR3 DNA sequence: TGCGCCAGCAGCCCCCTCACCGGGGAGCTGTTTTTT. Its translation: CASSPLTGELFF.

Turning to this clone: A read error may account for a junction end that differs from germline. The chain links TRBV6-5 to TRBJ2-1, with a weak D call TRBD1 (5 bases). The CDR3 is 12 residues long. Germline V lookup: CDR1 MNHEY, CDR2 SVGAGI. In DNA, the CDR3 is TGTGCCAGCAGCTACTGGGGCGGCGAGCAGTTCTTC. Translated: CASSYWGGEQFF.

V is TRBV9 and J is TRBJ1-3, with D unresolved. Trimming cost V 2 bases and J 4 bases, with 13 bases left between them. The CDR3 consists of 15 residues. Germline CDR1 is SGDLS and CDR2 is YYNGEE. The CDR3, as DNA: TGTGCCAGCAGCGTGAGCCCCGCGGCCGGAAACACCATATATTTT. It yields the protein CASSVSPAAGNTIYF.

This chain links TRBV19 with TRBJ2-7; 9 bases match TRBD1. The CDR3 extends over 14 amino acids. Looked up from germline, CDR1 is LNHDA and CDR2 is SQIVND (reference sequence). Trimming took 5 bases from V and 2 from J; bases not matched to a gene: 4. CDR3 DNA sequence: TGTGCCAGTAGTTCACAGGGGGCCCCCTACGAGCAGTACTTC. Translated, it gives CASSSQGAPYEQYF.

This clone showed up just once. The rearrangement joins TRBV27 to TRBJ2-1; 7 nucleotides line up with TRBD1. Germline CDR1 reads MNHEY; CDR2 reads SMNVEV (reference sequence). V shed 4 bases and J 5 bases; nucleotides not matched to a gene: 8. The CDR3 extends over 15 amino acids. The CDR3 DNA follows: TGTGCCAGCAGTTCCGGGACAGCGTTTAACAATGAGCAGTTCTTC. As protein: CASSSGTAFNNEQFF.

The CDR3 is CASSFSTGATEAFF. CDR3 bases: TGCGCCAGCAGCTTTAGTACAGGGGCCACTGAAGCTTTCTTT. J is TRBJ1-1 and V is TRBV5-1; 7 bases align to TRBD1. This CDR3 has 14 residues. Per the germline V gene, CDR1 is SGHRS and CDR2 is YFSETQ. J gave up 4 bases and V 2 bases, and 5 bases lay outside the gene matches.

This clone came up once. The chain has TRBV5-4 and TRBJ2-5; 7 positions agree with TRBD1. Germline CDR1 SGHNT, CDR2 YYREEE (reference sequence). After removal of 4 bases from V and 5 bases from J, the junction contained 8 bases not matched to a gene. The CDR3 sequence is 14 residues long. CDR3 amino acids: CASSRQGVRETQYF. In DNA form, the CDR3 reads TGTGCCAGCAGCAGACAGGGAGTAAGGGAGACCCAGTACTTC. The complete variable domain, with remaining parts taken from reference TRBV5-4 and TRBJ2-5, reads ETGVTQSPTHLIKTRGQQVTLRCSSQSGHNTVSWYQQALGQGPQFIFQYYREEENGRGNFPPRFSGLQFPNYSSELNVNALELDDSALYLCASSRQGVRETQYFGPGTRLLVL.

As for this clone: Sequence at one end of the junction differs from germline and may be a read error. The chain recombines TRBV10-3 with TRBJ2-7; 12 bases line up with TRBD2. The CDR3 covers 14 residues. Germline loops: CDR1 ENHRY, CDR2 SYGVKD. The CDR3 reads CATSRTSGANEQYF. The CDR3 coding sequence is TGTGCCACCAGTAGGACTAGCGGGGCCAACGAGCAGTACTTC.

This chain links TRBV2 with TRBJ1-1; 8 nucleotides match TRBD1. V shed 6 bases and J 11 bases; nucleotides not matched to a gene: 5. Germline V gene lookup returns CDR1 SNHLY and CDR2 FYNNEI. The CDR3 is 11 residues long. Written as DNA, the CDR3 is TGTGCCAGCAGAAACCGGGACAGGGCTTTCTTT. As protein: CASRNRDRAFF.